This T cell receptor (beta chain) appears in the sequencing data of a study of vaccination and CD4 T cells after COVID-19. Time point denoted: late sampling 161 to 241 days after vaccination in a few convalescent patients. Treatment defined: approximately 9-day PBMC culture with coronavirus spike peptide pools or control peptides (ViraFEST assay). Fresh IL-2 medium replaced half the culture medium on days 3 and 7. Notes on this clonotype: Its target is unknown.

Germline V gene lookup returns CDR1 KGHDR and CDR2 SFDVKD. CDR3 length equals 19 residues. V shed 1 base and J shed 9 bases, with 30 bases lying between them. Oncomine TCR Beta short-read sequencing was applied to DNA from cultured CD4+ T cells. TCRdb re-derived calls from the PCR reads in MiXCR, one entry per CDR3 protein. The sample contains about 21,000 distinct CDR3 sequences, 46% of which appear only once. The clonotype originates from a human donor who had recovered from COVID-19. V usage is TRBV24-1 and J usage is TRBJ2-7; D might be TRBD2 (6 bases). Material: CD4+ T cells from blood, cultured in vitro, obtained about 7 months after SARS-CoV-2 vaccination. The CDR3 loop reads CATSDFSSRLGGPSDVQYF. CDR3 in DNA: TGTGCCACCAGTGATTTTAGTTCTCGGCTAGGAGGGCCCAGTGATGTGCAGTACTTC.